The source of this TCR beta chain is a study of monozygotic twins with inflammatory bowel disease. Note on this clonotype: No antigen is known for it.

CDR1 WSHSY and CDR2 SAAADI come from the germline V gene. This CDR3 has 19 amino acids. General study results and limits: No detectable difference in repertoire similarity separated concordant from discordant twins, possibly as a result of limited power.

Template switching was used to attach UMIs, which incorporated a 6-nucleotide sample barcode. Two nested PCRs, of approximately 16 and 10 cycles, processed TCRalpha and TCRbeta cDNA. TCRdb re-called the 5' RACE reads, yielding one record per CDR3 amino acid sequence without DNA. This sample's table has 110,000 to 150,000 distinct CDR3 sequences. Whole blood without T cell sorting served as the source of isolated total RNA. Sequenced sample: blood. This receptor was identified in a human donor with ulcerative colitis or Crohn's disease, or a healthy co-twin of an affected twin (not recorded which). This chain connects TRBV10-2 to TRBJ2-5; TCRdb calls TRBD1, which cannot be checked without DNA. CDR3 sequence: CASSAPLVAGDRVGETQYF.